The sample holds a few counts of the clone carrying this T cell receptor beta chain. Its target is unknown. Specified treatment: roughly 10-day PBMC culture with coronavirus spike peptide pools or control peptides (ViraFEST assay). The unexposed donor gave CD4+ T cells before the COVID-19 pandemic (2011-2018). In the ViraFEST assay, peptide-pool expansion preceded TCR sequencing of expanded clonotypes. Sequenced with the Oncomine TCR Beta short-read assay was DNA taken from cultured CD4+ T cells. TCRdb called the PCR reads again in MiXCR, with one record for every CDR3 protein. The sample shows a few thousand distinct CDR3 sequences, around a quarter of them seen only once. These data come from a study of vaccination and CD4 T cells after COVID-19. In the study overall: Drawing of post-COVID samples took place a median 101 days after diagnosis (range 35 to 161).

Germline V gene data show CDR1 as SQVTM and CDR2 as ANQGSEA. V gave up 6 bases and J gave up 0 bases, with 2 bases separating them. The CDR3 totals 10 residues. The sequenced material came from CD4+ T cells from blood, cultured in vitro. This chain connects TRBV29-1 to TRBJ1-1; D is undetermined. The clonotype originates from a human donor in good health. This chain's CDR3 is CSVVNTEAFF. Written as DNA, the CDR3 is TGCAGCGTGGTGAACACTGAAGCTTTCTTT.